Given below is one TCR beta chain in context. Data came from immunoSEQ multiplex PCR; TCRdb stores just in-frame clones and leaves some out. This table holds roughly 67,000 clones, approximately 86% found once. The CDR3 has 15 residues. Per the germline V gene, CDR1 is SGHTA and CDR2 is FQGNSA. The germline V and J ends were trimmed by 5 bases and 3 bases, with 17 bases remaining between them. These data originate in a study of OX40 agonist ivuxolimab in advanced cancers. This sequence joins TRBV7-2 and TRBJ2-7; the D gene is possibly TRBD2 (6 bases). The sample here was CD4+ or CD8+ T cells sorted from blood, taken in a trial of the OX40 agonist ivuxolimab. This sequence was found in an adult with an advanced solid tumor such as melanoma, head and neck, liver or kidney cancer. CDR3 sequence: CASSPRVGGNYEQYF. For the CDR3, the DNA is TGTGCCAGCAGCCCACGCGTGGGAGGAAACTACGAGCAGTACTTC. The full variable domain, rest sourced from reference TRBV7-2 and TRBJ2-7, is GAGVSQSPSNKVTEKGKDVELRCDPISGHTALYWYRQSLGQGLEFLIYFQGNSAPDKSGLPSDRFSAERTGGSVSTLTIQRTQQEDSAVYLCASSPRVGGNYEQYFGPGTRLTVT.